This TCR beta chain was sequenced for a study of cytomegalovirus exposure and HLA in healthy donors. Overall study: Inside one of the first data releases sat tens of millions of unique TCRs taken from HLA-typed donors.

The study ran its PCR with 60 Vbeta and 13 Jbeta primers. Original handling: An analysis performed later counted around 86 million unique TCR beta chains (roughly 11 million of them shared). TCRdb keeps only in-frame clones here, not all; method: immunoSEQ multiplex PCR. D and trimming were read from the DNA, whereas the V and J calls and clone size are those reported in that table. In the table there are approximately 110,000 clones, 82% of which are singletons. Germline CDR1 is MNHEY and CDR2 is SVGAGI. The junction had 4 bases not matched to a gene; V was cut back by 5 bases and J by 2 bases. The CDR3 is 14 amino acids.

The rearrangement links TRBV6-5 to TRBJ2-3; the match to TRBD2 covers 7 bases. The material sequenced was PBMCs. This clonotype originated in a young woman in good health and CMV-seronegative. CDR3 loop: CASSLGGNTDTQYF. CDR3 DNA: TGTGCCAGCAGTCTGGGGGGGAACACAGATACGCAGTATTTT.